This T cell receptor (beta chain) appears in the sequencing data of a study of T-cell memory formation after mild COVID-19. The CDR3 loop spans 17 amino acids. Germline V gene lookup returns CDR1 KGHDR and CDR2 SFDVKD. With V trimmed by 3 bases and J by 4 bases, 13 bases remained unmatched. TCRdb passed the 5' RACE reads through MiXCR, listing each CDR3 protein once. The repertoire holds around 370,000 distinct CDR3 sequences, about 21% seen once, with around 13% in the top ten. Sequenced input: PBMCs or a T cell subset sorted from them (not recorded which). This sequence joins TRBV24-1 and TRBJ2-5, with TRBD2 matching 7 bases. The sequence derives from an adult woman who had mild COVID-19 (a few samples of this study predate the infection). Cell type and time point are not known. CDR3 in DNA: TGTGCCACCAGTGATCCTAGCGGAACCCCGGAAGGAGAGACCCAGTACTTC. This codes for CATSDPSGTPEGETQYF.